This T cell receptor beta chain was observed in a study of T cells in Graves' hyperthyroidism and ophthalmopathy (dated by TCRdb to the late 2010s). About the full investigation: TCR V-J signatures able to tell the groups apart were searched for in a discovery cohort of approximately 95 patients, of whom under 45 had Graves' ophthalmopathy and 55 to 60 had stable Graves' hyperthyroidism. The paper describes TCR Vbeta CDR3 sequencing of some 130 peripheral blood samples, made up of 40 to 45 ophthalmopathy patients, 70 to 75 hyperthyroidism patients and some 17 progressor patients. The study also compared thyroid tissue and blood T-cell repertoires from roughly six Graves' hyperthyroidism patients. The 100 or so discovery patients were randomly divided into training and test sets at a 7:3 ratio. After sampling, hyperthyroidism patients received methimazole starting at 30 mg daily, and ophthalmopathy patients received high-dose intravenous methylprednisolone. Prospective prediction of ophthalmopathy was tested in an independent validation cohort consisting of some 18 hyperthyroidism patients and approximately 16 patients who later progressed to ophthalmopathy. What the work shows at the level of the full study, not this receptor alone: Blood samples also contained most of the expanded thyroid clonotypes (frequency above 0.001), which suggests that blood repertoires may reflect thyroid immune responses. Sample size was not statistically predetermined, and investigators were not blinded to group allocation. A model built on a 13 V-J signature distinguished ophthalmopathy from stable hyperthyroidism, reaching 85% to 90% sensitivity and about 81% specificity in cross-validation and 80%/75% in testing. In validation, the model predicted progression to ophthalmopathy with over 65% sensitivity and about 72% specificity, a median of approximately 6.7 months before onset.

Amplification of TCR beta CDR3 regions was carried out from RNA transcripts. The TCR CDR3 was subjected to a first round of RT-PCR using the HTBI primer set and the Qiagen OneStep RT-PCR kit. Libraries were constructed in a second round of multiplex PCR, after which size selection and purification were performed. Paired-end sequencing of the libraries was performed with 100 bp reads on an Illumina HiSeq2000. The original methods were these. Raw data were processed with SOAPnuke, discarding reads with adapters, uncalled bases, mean Phred below 15, or no exact constant-primer or identifier match. COPE v1.2.5 was used to merge the high-quality paired reads, and each unique nucleotide sequence was defined as a clonotype. MiTCR v1.1 was used to align the clonotypes against IMGT TRBV, TRBD and TRBJ reference segments. The analysis included only V-J combinations with a frequency above 0.0001, which together covered around 99% of the repertoires. A TCS score was defined as the ratio between F50 (clonal expansion) and ExV (chaos), using BLOSUM62-based TCRdist between CDR3 peptides within each V-J. Welch's t-statistics and random forest reduced around 510 V-J features to about 12, which were used in a naive Bayes classifier (R e1071). The similarity between thyroid and blood repertoires was quantified using the Morisita-Horn index. TCRdb ran its own pipeline on the public reads, namely fastp trimming at Q25 and MiXCR clone calling, and kept in-frame beta chains. Each record represents a unique CDR3 protein, reported with the most common genes and DNA among its rows. What appears here as the V and J calls and clone size reflects TCRdb's work, not the paper's. Present in this sample are about 640,000 distinct CDR3 sequences, approximately 42% of which were seen just once. Jointly, the top ten make up roughly 7.2% of the sample.

As regards this clonotype: Its antigen specificity is not known. It has no much larger one-base neighbor in the sample; base qualities were not kept.

The study excluded patients with uncontrolled infections, other autoimmune diseases, pregnancy or lactation. Diagnoses were based on clinical symptoms, serum thyroxine and TRAb, thyroid ultrasound and orbital computed tomography. Total RNA was extracted using Trizol reagent, and RNA quality was assessed on an Agilent 2100 Bioanalyzer. The sequence came from an adult man with Graves' disease, either hyperthyroidism or ophthalmopathy (not recorded which). The sample was peripheral blood or thyroid tissue (not recorded which).

The CDR3 here reads CASSEGEQELCTEAFF. The DNA sequence is given as TGTGCCAGCAGTGAAGGGGAACAGGAGCTATGTACTGAAGCTTTCTTT. The rearranged chain carries TRBV2 and TRBJ1-1; a weak D assignment points to TRBD1 (5 bases agree). CDR3 length: 16 amino acids, cysteine to phenylalanine. Only the CDR3 DNA is retained, 48 bases long and in frame from the first base. The CDR1 and CDR2 encoded by the germline V gene are SNHLY and FYNNEI. The junction carries 17 bases between V and J, which are trimmed by 1 base and 5 bases respectively.